The 32 T cell receptor beta chains given below trace back to one sample, sequenced in a study of T cells in Graves' hyperthyroidism and ophthalmopathy (dated by TCRdb to the late 2010s). Library preparation was by multiplex PCR. The sample was run on an Illumina HiSeq 2000. The TCR beta CDR3 regions were amplified from the RNA transcripts. The TCR CDR3 was subjected to a first round of RT-PCR using the HTBI primer set and the Qiagen OneStep RT-PCR kit. The public reads were quality trimmed at Q25 with fastp and then assembled into clones with MiXCR by TCRdb, keeping productive beta chains. Identical CDR3 proteins give one entry, which carries the most common genes and DNA. For this sample there are a few hundred thousand distinct CDR3 sequences; roughly 18% appear just once. The top ten clonotypes cover 17% of the sample. Sequencing was done on a sample of blood. The receptors originated from a woman between 18 and 29 years old with Graves' ophthalmopathy.

This clonotype showed up just a few times. CDR3 region: CASSLANEGNGYTF. The CDR3 DNA sequence: TGTGCCAGCAGCTTGGCCAATGAAGGGAATGGCTACACCTTC. This chain connects TRBV5-4 to TRBJ1-2, with D uncertain. Germline V gene lookup returns CDR1 SGHNT and CDR2 YYREEE (reference sequence). Trimming pared 0 bases from V and 6 bases from J, leaving 12 bases between. This CDR3 is 14 amino acids long.

This clonotype was picked up many times. This chain connects TRBV2 to TRBJ1-5; 7 nucleotides align to TRBD1. J gave up 6 bases and V 4 bases, and 9 bases lay outside the gene matches. The CDR3 is 15 residues long. The germline gives CDR1 SNHLY, CDR2 FYNNEI. Here the CDR3 DNA reads TGTGCCAGCAGTGGGGCAGGGGGTGCAGGTCAGCCCCAGCATTTT. Translating it yields CASSGAGGAGQPQHF.

In its sample, this clonotype was seen a few times. V usage is TRBV20-1 and J usage is TRBJ1-5; D uncertain. Germline loops: CDR1 DFQATT, CDR2 SNEGSKA (reference sequence). The V end was cut by 1 base, the J end by 5 bases, with 3 bases between. The CDR3 is 11 residues long. CDR3 in amino acids: CSARGDQPQHF. CDR3 bases: TGCAGTGCTAGAGGCGATCAGCCCCAGCATTTT.

This clonotype was found many times. The chain has TRBV20-1 and TRBJ2-3; 10 bases match TRBD1. The CDR3 loop spans 16 amino acids. The V gene end was trimmed by 6 bases and the J gene end by 1 base; junction bases not matched to a gene: 10. Germline CDR1 reads DFQATT; CDR2 reads SNEGSKA (reference sequence). The CDR3 DNA reads as TGCAGTGCGCCCTTCGGCGGGACAGGGGGCACAGATACGCAGTATTTT. Amino acid sequence: CSAPFGGTGGTDTQYF.

This clonotype was observed a few times. The chain uses TRBV2 and TRBJ1-4; maybe TRBD1 (6 bases). Looked up from germline, CDR1 is SNHLY and CDR2 is FYNNEI. V lost 4 bases, J lost 0 bases, and 12 bases lay in between. This CDR3 comprises 16 residues. Here the CDR3 DNA reads TGTGCCAGCAGTGGGGGGCAGGCCACAACTAATGAAAAACTGTTTTTT. The encoded protein is CASSGGQATTNEKLFF.

A few counts support this clonotype. The V call is TRBV10-3, the J call TRBJ2-7; TRBD1 matches 7 bases. Germline V gene data show CDR1 as ENHRY and CDR2 as SYGVKD. V gave up 6 bases and J gave up 2 bases; unmatched junction bases: 7. The CDR3 sequence is 14 residues long. The CDR3 loop reads CAIRRDSLTYEQYF. The CDR3, as DNA: TGTGCCATCAGGAGGGACAGCCTAACCTACGAGCAGTACTTC.

This clonotype was seen only a few times. The rearrangement uses TRBV4-2 and TRBJ2-1; 13 nucleotides line up with TRBD2. The V segment lost 0 bases and the J segment 6 bases; nucleotides outside the gene matches: 5. This CDR3 is built from 17 residues. From germline, CDR1 is LGHNA and CDR2 YNFKEQ. The CDR3 bases are TGTGCCAGCAGCCAAGATCCGGGACTAGCGGGACTCAATGAGCAGTTCTTC. Its translation is CASSQDPGLAGLNEQFF.

This clonotype appeared many times. The chain carries TRBV11-3 and TRBJ2-2; TRBD2 matches at 10 bases. Trimming at V came to 1 base and at J to 4 bases, leaving 6 bases not matched to a gene. Per germline, CDR1 SGHNT and CDR2 YENEEA. This CDR3 comprises 17 residues. CDR3 amino acids: CASSLVLAGEGTGELFF. The CDR3 nucleotides read TGTGCCAGCAGCTTAGTTCTAGCGGGAGAAGGCACCGGGGAGCTGTTTTTT.

The rearrangement links TRBV20-1 to TRBJ1-1, with D possibly matching TRBD1 (6 bases). CDR1 and CDR2 from the germline V gene are DFQATT and SNEGSKA (reference sequence). Trimming took off 8 bases at V and 4 bases at J, with 26 bases between the two ends. This CDR3 has 16 amino acids. The CDR3 loop reads CSKIYPGESLSTEAFF. Written as DNA, the CDR3 is TGCAGTAAGATATACCCAGGGGAGTCCTTGAGCACTGAAGCTTTCTTT.

This clonotype has just a few counts. The V call is TRBV6-2 or TRBV6-3, the J call TRBJ2-3; 10 positions agree with TRBD1. CDR3 length: 15 residues. The trim removed 6 bases at V and 1 base at J, leaving 4 bases unmatched. CDR1 MNHEY and CDR2 SVGEGT come from the germline V gene. CDR3 nucleotides: TGTGCCAGCAGCTCCGGGACAGGGGGCACAGATACGCAGTATTTT. Translating gives CASSSGTGGTDTQYF.

This clonotype was recorded many times. The chain uses TRBV9 and TRBJ2-7; 8 bases are a match to TRBD2. Germline V gives CDR1 SGDLS, CDR2 YYNGEE. This CDR3 contains 13 residues. As DNA, the CDR3 is TGTGCGGCACCCAGCGGGAGCGGGGTCGAGCAGTACTTC. Its translation is CAAPSGSGVEQYF.

This clonotype has ten or more counts. The chain links TRBV27 to TRBJ2-7; TRBD2 matches 12 bases. CDR1 MNHEY and CDR2 SMNVEV come from the germline V gene (reference sequence). The CDR3 consists of 16 residues. Losses at the gene ends were 6 bases for V and 7 bases for J; bases not matched to a gene: 13. The CDR3 sequence: CASRPPGTSGSGEQYF. CDR3 nucleotide sequence: TGTGCCAGCAGGCCCCCCGGGACTAGCGGGTCGGGGGAGCAGTACTTC.

The rearrangement joins TRBV30 to TRBJ2-1, with 8 nucleotides matching TRBD2. The CDR3 is 12 residues long. Per the germline V gene, CDR1 is GTSNPN and CDR2 is SVGIG (reference sequence). Trimming at V came to 4 bases and at J to 7 bases, leaving 3 bases not matched to a gene. CDR3 bases: TGTGCCTGGATGCCGGGGGGGAATGAGCAGTTCTTC. Its protein product is CAWMPGGNEQFF.

This clonotype was counted at least ten times. This sequence joins TRBV6-1 and TRBJ2-2, with 9 bases aligning to TRBD2. The germline V gene has CDR1 MNHNS and CDR2 SASEGT. CDR3 length: 14 amino acids. In DNA, the CDR3 is TGTGTGACTAGCGGTACCCTAGGGACCGGGGAGCTGTTTTTT. Encoded protein: CVTSGTLGTGELFF.

This clonotype was counted many times. The chain uses TRBV7-9 and TRBJ1-1, with D perhaps TRBD1 (5 bases). CDR3 length: 14 amino acids. Per the germline V gene, CDR1 is SEHNR and CDR2 is FQNEAQ (reference sequence). The ends were cut back, 4 bases at V and 4 bases at J, with 13 bases in the middle. The CDR3 protein is CASSSWGESTEAFF. The CDR3, as DNA: TGTGCCAGCAGCTCGTGGGGGGAGTCCACTGAAGCTTTCTTT.

The V gene is TRBV3-1, the J gene TRBJ2-5; D possibly corresponds to TRBD2 (6 bases). Trimming left V 1 base short and J 5 bases short, with 17 bases between. Germline CDR1 LGHDT, CDR2 YNNKEL (reference sequence). The length of the CDR3 is 16 residues. The CDR3 bases are TGTGCCAGCAGCCAAGGGGTCGGACTCCGGGAGGAGACCCAGTACTTC. Translated: CASSQGVGLREETQYF.

The table lists this clonotype with many counts. This rearrangement joins TRBV28 to TRBJ1-1; D gene ambiguous. Trimming stripped 5 bases from V and 0 bases from J, with 16 bases between. Germline CDR1 MDHEN, CDR2 SYDVKM. CDR3 length equals 16 residues. CDR3 coding DNA: TGTGCCAGCAGTCCAATCGTCCGGACTATGAACACTGAAGCTTTCTTT. Translated, it gives CASSPIVRTMNTEAFF.

This clonotype has just a few counts. In DNA form, the CDR3 reads TGTGCCAGTACCGGGACGGGGTCAACGGACTATGGCTACACCTTC. Amino acid sequence: CASTGTGSTDYGYTF. The V gene is TRBV19, the J gene TRBJ1-2, with a tentative D call TRBD1 (5 bases). The V end was cut by 7 bases, the J end by 3 bases, with 18 bases between. CDR1 and CDR2 (germline): LNHDA, SQIVND (reference sequence). The CDR3 is 15 residues long.

The rearrangement joins TRBV29-1 to TRBJ1-6; a weak D match, TRBD1 (5 bases). CDR3 length: 13 amino acids. Trimming stripped 4 bases from V and 7 bases from J, with 11 bases between. Per germline, CDR1 SQVTM and CDR2 ANQGSEA. The CDR3 DNA reads TGCAGCGTTGGTACAGAGGGGAATTCACCCCTCCACTTT. As protein: CSVGTEGNSPLHF. Supplemented by reference TRBV29-1 and TRBJ1-6, the full variable domain reads SAVISQKPSRDICQRGTSLTIQCQVDSQVTMMFWYRQQPGQSLTLIATANQGSEATYESGFVIDKFPISRPNLTFSTLTVSNMSPEDSSIYLCSVGTEGNSPLHFGNGTRLTVT.

This clonotype has a handful of counts. In DNA, the CDR3 is TGTGCCAGCAGCGTGGGGGGAGGACAGGGTTACGAGCAGTACTTC. Translation: CASSVGGGQGYEQYF. The gene calls are TRBV9 and TRBJ2-7, with 8 bases identical to TRBD1. The germline gives CDR1 SGDLS, CDR2 YYNGEE. This CDR3 is built from 15 residues. The junction had 8 bases not matched to a gene; V was cut back by 2 bases and J by 4 bases. The complete variable domain, with remaining parts taken from reference TRBV9 and TRBJ2-7, reads DSGVTQTPKHLITATGQRVTLRCSPRSGDLSVYWYQQSLDQGLQFLIQYYNGEERAKGNILERFSAQQFPDLHSELNLSSLELGDSALYFCASSVGGGQGYEQYFGPGTRLTVT.

There are many counts of this clonotype. The rearrangement links TRBV20-1 to TRBJ2-1, with D possibly TRBD2 on 6 matching bases. The CDR3 consists of 15 residues. Germline values: CDR1 DFQATT, CDR2 SNEGSKA (reference sequence). Trimming removed 0 bases at V and 10 bases at J, with 19 bases between. The CDR3 is CSARDPVGSIGEQFF. For the CDR3, the DNA is TGCAGTGCTAGAGATCCAGTCGGGAGCATTGGCGAGCAGTTCTTC.

This chain uses TRBV6-2 or TRBV6-3 with TRBJ2-1; 12 nucleotides match TRBD2. V lost 6 bases to trimming and J lost 9 bases; unmatched junction nucleotides: 6. CDR1 MNHEY and CDR2 SVGEGT come from the germline V gene. The CDR3 is 14 amino acids. CDR3 bases: TGTGCCAGCAGCGCGACTAGCGGGAGAGGTGAGCAGTTCTTC. This gives the protein CASSATSGRGEQFF.

As to this clonotype: A read error may produce the germline difference seen at one junction end. V usage is TRBV7-3 and J usage is TRBJ2-2; TRBD2 might be the D (5 bases). CDR1 is SGHTA and CDR2 is FQGTGA in the germline V gene. CDR3 length equals 15 residues. In DNA, the CDR3 is TGTGCCAGCAGCCTGGAGGCCTCGAACACCGGGGAGCTGCTTTTT. It codes for CASSLEASNTGELLF.

This clonotype was seen more than once but under ten times. Being one base from a much bigger clone, this may be a read error. The chain employs TRBV7-8 and TRBJ2-7, with 7 bases lining up with TRBD1. V trimming: 6 bases; J trimming: 5 bases; junction bases outside the gene matches: 10. The CDR3 loop spans 14 amino acids. Germline V gives CDR1 SGHVS, CDR2 FQNEAQ. As DNA, the CDR3 is TGTGCCAGCAGTTGGGCTACAGGGGTTGACGAGCAGTACTTC. This sequence encodes CASSWATGVDEQYF.

This clonotype was picked up many times. This chain connects TRBV20-1 to TRBJ1-5; maybe TRBD1 (6 bases). Germline lookup yields CDR1 DFQATT and CDR2 SNEGSKA (reference sequence). The V and J ends lost 2 bases and 2 bases respectively, with 16 bases between them. CDR3 length equals 16 residues. CDR3 loop: CSARNRARQGNQPQHF. CDR3 sequence (DNA): TGCAGTGCTAGAAATCGGGCTCGACAGGGCAATCAGCCCCAGCATTTT.

V gene TRBV15 combines with J gene TRBJ2-5; weak D call: TRBD2 (6 bases). The CDR3 loop spans 15 amino acids. V lost 2 bases and J 1 base, leaving 11 bases between the germline ends. Germline CDR1 LNHNV, CDR2 YYDKDF (reference sequence). Here the CDR3 reads CATSRSGLAQETQYF. CDR3 DNA sequence: TGTGCCACCAGCAGATCGGGACTCGCCCAAGAGACCCAGTACTTC.

A few counts support this clonotype. This rearrangement joins TRBV10-3 to TRBJ2-3; D tentatively fits TRBD1 or TRBD2 (5 bases each). This CDR3 contains 15 residues. V lost 11 bases and J 0 bases, leaving 18 bases between the germline ends. Germline-derived CDR1 and CDR2 are ENHRY and SYGVKD. CDR3 in DNA: TGTGCCCTCCGGGACCACATTGGCAGCACAGATACGCAGTATTTT. Its translation is CALRDHIGSTDTQYF.

The CDR3 is CASSVGSGGAGEQFF. The DNA of the CDR3 is TGTGCCAGCAGCGTAGGAAGCGGGGGGGCCGGGGAGCAGTTCTTC. The chain joins TRBV9 to TRBJ2-1, with 10 bases matching TRBD2. Germline CDR1 is SGDLS and CDR2 is YYNGEE. This CDR3 is 15 amino acids long. With 0 bases clipped from V and 10 bases from J, the junction kept 7 bases outside the gene matches.

This clonotype was seen repeatedly, ten times or more. This rearrangement joins TRBV11-2 to TRBJ1-5; D ambiguous. V lost 0 bases, J lost 6 bases, and 6 bases lay in between. From germline, CDR1 is SGHAT and CDR2 FQNNGV. The CDR3 covers 13 residues. CDR3 amino acids: CASSLDERQPQHF. Here the CDR3 DNA reads TGTGCCAGCAGCTTAGATGAGCGTCAGCCCCAGCATTTT.

The chain is built from TRBV4-1 and TRBJ1-2, with D possibly being TRBD1 (5 bases). V lost 0 bases and J lost 2, with 10 bases in between. Germline V gene data show CDR1 as MGHRA and CDR2 as YSYEKL. CDR3 length: 15 residues. CDR3 bases: TGCGCCAGCAGCCAAGATGCCAGGGACAACTATGGCTACACCTTC. It encodes CASSQDARDNYGYTF.

The chain recombines TRBV28 with TRBJ2-5; the match to TRBD1 covers 9 bases. After removal of 5 bases from V and 5 bases from J, the junction contained 6 bases not matched to a gene. CDR3 size: 14 residues. Germline-derived CDR1 and CDR2 are MDHEN and SYDVKM. The DNA for the CDR3 is TGTGCCAGCAGTAAGACAGGGGGGATGGAGACCCAGTACTTC. It yields the protein CASSKTGGMETQYF.

The chain links TRBV7-9 to TRBJ2-2; the D gene is possibly TRBD2 (7 bases). Germline V gives CDR1 SEHNR, CDR2 FQNEAQ (reference sequence). The V and J ends lost 2 bases and 2 bases respectively, with 12 bases between them. This CDR3 region has 16 residues. The CDR3 spells CASSLMGGPNTGELFF. In DNA form, the CDR3 reads TGTGCCAGCAGCTTAATGGGGGGGCCAAACACCGGGGAGCTGTTTTTT.